One and the same sample provided the 6 T cell receptor beta chains below, sequenced in a study of cytomegalovirus exposure and HLA in healthy donors. PCR used 60 Vbeta primers and 13 Jbeta primers. Only in-frame clones appear in the TCRdb table, and some are missing; sequencing was by immunoSEQ multiplex PCR. The sample records about 100,000 clones, approximately 78% being singletons. The sample consisted of PBMCs. The receptors derive from a woman in her sixties or seventies in good health and CMV-seronegative.

The rearrangement links TRBV5-1 to TRBJ1-5; 8 positions agree with TRBD1. There are 14 residues in the CDR3. The V gene's germline CDR1 is SGHRS and CDR2 YFSETQ. The ends lost 4 bases at V and 4 bases at J; junction bases unmatched: 4. The CDR3 loop is CASSPTGDNQPQHF. In nucleotides, the CDR3 is TGCGCCAGCAGCCCGACAGGGGATAATCAGCCCCAGCATTTT.

The chain joins TRBV2 to TRBJ1-1, with D perhaps matching TRBD1 (5 bases). Germline CDR1 and CDR2: SNHLY and FYNNEI. The V gene lost 3 bases and the J gene lost 0 bases, with 11 bases spanning the gap. The CDR3 sequence is 15 residues long. The CDR3 DNA reads TGTGCCAGCAGTGATGGCGGGGGACTGAACACTGAAGCTTTCTTT. Translating it yields CASSDGGGLNTEAFF.

The rearrangement links TRBV5-4 to TRBJ1-1; 8 bases match TRBD1. This CDR3 has 14 amino acids. Germline-derived CDR1 and CDR2 are SGHNT and YYREEE (reference sequence). Germline trimming cut 4 bases from V and 3 bases from J; bases unmatched to any gene: 5. Written as DNA, the CDR3 is TGTGCCAGCAGCATTACAGGGGGGTACACTGAAGCTTTCTTT. This translates into CASSITGGYTEAFF.

J is TRBJ1-2 and V is TRBV5-5; no reliable D call. The germline CDR1 and CDR2 sequences are SGHKS and YYEKEE (reference sequence). V was trimmed by 0 bases and J by 4 bases, leaving 10 bases between them. CDR3 length: 14 amino acids. CDR3 in amino acids: CASSLGSGVYGYTF. CDR3 coding DNA: TGTGCCAGCAGCTTGGGCAGCGGGGTCTATGGCTACACCTTC. The full variable domain, in which reference TRBV5-5 and TRBJ1-2 provide the parts outside the CDR3, is DAGVTQSPTHLIKTRGQQVTLRCSPISGHKSVSWYQQVLGQGPQFIFQYYEKEERGRGNFPDRFSARQFPNYSSELNVNALLLGDSALYLCASSLGSGVYGYTFGSGTRLTVV.

This chain joins TRBV5-1 and TRBJ2-7; TRBD2 agrees at 10 bases. With 4 bases clipped from V and 1 base from J, the junction kept 2 bases outside the gene matches. This CDR3 has 14 amino acids. Germline V gives CDR1 SGHRS, CDR2 YFSETQ. The CDR3 nucleotides are TGCGCCAGCAGCCTAGCGGGAGTTTCCTACGAGCAGTACTTC. Amino acids: CASSLAGVSYEQYF.

The V and J genes are TRBV6-5 and TRBJ1-1, with D possibly matching TRBD1 (6 bases). The CDR3 length is 15 residues. Germline CDR1 MNHEY, CDR2 SVGAGI. V lost 6 bases and J lost 3, with 17 bases in between. The CDR3 is CASSYGGGADTEAFF. The CDR3 DNA follows: TGTGCCAGCAGCTACGGCGGGGGGGCGGACACTGAAGCTTTCTTT.